The 13 T cell receptor beta chains presented below share a single source sample, sequenced in a study of cytomegalovirus exposure and HLA in healthy donors. The PCR made use of 60 Vbeta and 13 Jbeta primers. Method: immunoSEQ multiplex PCR; TCRdb's copy keeps in-frame clones and lacks some. The sample holds about 82,000 clones, around three fifths seen once. The specimen was PBMCs. These receptor sequences come from a woman aged 40-49 years in good health and CMV-seropositive.

The chain employs TRBV27 and TRBJ2-7; possibly TRBD1 for D (5 bases). The germline V and J ends were trimmed by 5 bases and 3 bases, with 14 bases remaining between them. Germline values: CDR1 MNHEY, CDR2 SMNVEV (reference sequence). The CDR3 is 14 amino acids. CDR3 coding DNA: TGTGCCAGCAGTCCCCCTGACAGATACTACGAGCAGTACTTC. Translation gives CASSPPDRYYEQYF.

V and J are TRBV15 and TRBJ2-7; D is undetermined. This CDR3 comprises 19 residues. Trimming removed 5 bases from V and 3 bases from J, with 29 bases in between. Germline V CDR1 and CDR2: LNHNV, YYDKDF (reference sequence). CDR3 coding DNA: TGTGCCACCAGCTACCCCGATTTGGTTCCTCGGGTTAAGCTCTACGAGCAGTACTTC. It encodes CATSYPDLVPRVKLYEQYF.

This clone occurred once. The CDR3, as DNA: TGTGCCAGCAGCTTATCGGCCGGACTCAATCAGCCCCAGCATTTT. It translates to CASSLSAGLNQPQHF. The V call is TRBV7-2, the J call TRBJ1-5; D call uncertain. The CDR3 totals 15 residues. Per the germline V gene, CDR1 is SGHTA and CDR2 is FQGNSA. The V end lost 2 bases, the J end lost 3 bases, and 11 bases lay between the germline ends.

The rearrangement uses TRBV6-1 and TRBJ1-2; no clear D. V gave up 4 bases and J gave up 2 bases, with 14 bases separating them. The CDR3 consists of 15 residues. CDR1 is MNHNS, CDR2 SASEGT, per germline. The CDR3 DNA reads as TGTGCCAGCAGTGCCGGAGAACTGGCCAACTATGGCTACACCTTC. It is translated as CASSAGELANYGYTF.

This clone appeared a few times. The chain recombines TRBV29-1 with TRBJ2-7; 7 bases align to TRBD1. V gave up 2 bases and J gave up 0 bases; unmatched junction bases: 4. The CDR3 loop spans 14 amino acids. The V gene's germline CDR1 is SQVTM and CDR2 ANQGSEA. The CDR3 here is CSVETGESSYEQYF. Here the CDR3 DNA reads TGCAGCGTTGAAACAGGGGAAAGCTCCTACGAGCAGTACTTC.

CDR3: CASSRERDRGGQETQYF. Here the CDR3 DNA reads TGTGCCAGCAGCCGGGAACGCGACAGGGGCGGCCAAGAGACCCAGTACTTC. V is TRBV5-6 and J is TRBJ2-5; the match to TRBD1 covers 8 bases. V trimming: 4 bases; J trimming: 1 base; junction bases outside the gene matches: 12. The CDR3 has 17 amino acids. From germline, CDR1 is SGHDT and CDR2 YYEEEE.

The chain joins TRBV11-3 to TRBJ1-1, with 7 bases lining up with TRBD1. V lost 0 bases, J lost 11 bases, and 6 bases stayed unmatched. Germline V gene data show CDR1 as SGHNT and CDR2 as YENEEA. The CDR3 sequence is 13 residues long. The CDR3 sequence: CASSLDRTGDAFF. The CDR3 nucleotides read TGTGCCAGCAGCTTAGATCGGACAGGTGACGCTTTCTTT.

The rearrangement uses TRBV6-6 and TRBJ1-1, with 10 bases matching TRBD1. The trim removed 4 bases at V and 6 bases at J, leaving 8 bases unmatched. Germline V lookup: CDR1 MNHNY, CDR2 SVGAGI (reference sequence). The CDR3 spans 15 residues. CDR3 amino acids: CASSSPWTGGPEAFF. The CDR3 DNA sequence: TGTGCCAGCAGTTCACCTTGGACAGGGGGGCCTGAAGCTTTCTTT.

The rearrangement joins TRBV4-2 to TRBJ1-1; D uncertain. Trimming pared 1 base from V and 4 bases from J, leaving 10 bases between. Germline V gene sequence: CDR1 LGHNA, CDR2 YNFKEQ. The CDR3 has 14 amino acids. CDR3 DNA sequence: TGTGCCAGCAGCCAAGTCGGGGTGGTCACTGAAGCTTTCTTT. It encodes CASSQVGVVTEAFF.

V and J are TRBV7-2 and TRBJ1-5; 10 nucleotides match TRBD1. CDR1 is SGHTA, CDR2 FQGNSA, per germline. This CDR3 has 14 residues. The junction had 5 bases not matched to a gene; V was cut back by 6 bases and J by 6 bases. CDR3 nucleotide sequence: TGTGCCAGCAGTCGGGACAGGGGAAGTCAGCCCCAGCATTTT. This codes for CASSRDRGSQPQHF.

The table lists this clone with a few counts. J is TRBJ2-1 and V is TRBV6-4; 10 bases are a match to TRBD2. The CDR3 contains 16 residues. V dropped 6 bases and J dropped 5; count of bases not matched to a gene: 10. Germline V gives CDR1 MRHNA, CDR2 SNTAGT. The CDR3: CASSRTSGGANNEQFF. The CDR3 DNA follows: TGTGCCAGCAGCCGGACTAGCGGAGGGGCGAACAATGAGCAGTTCTTC.

Here the CDR3 reads CASRELASYNEQFF. Here the CDR3 DNA reads TGTGCCAGCAGGGAGTTAGCTTCCTACAATGAGCAGTTCTTC. The chain recombines TRBV2 with TRBJ2-1; no definite D call. The CDR3 consists of 14 residues. From germline, CDR1 is SNHLY and CDR2 FYNNEI. The V gene lost 6 bases and the J gene lost 1 base, with 10 bases spanning the gap. The full variable domain, with the rest looked up from reference TRBV2 and TRBJ2-1, is EPEVTQTPSHQVTQMGQEVILRCVPISNHLYFYWYRQILGQKVEFLVSFYNNEISEKSEIFDDQFSVERPDGSNFTLKIRSTKLEDSAMYFCASRELASYNEQFFGPGTRLTVL.

The V and J genes are TRBV19 and TRBJ1-2, with D maybe TRBD1 (5 bases). The ends were cut back, 5 bases at V and 8 bases at J, with 15 bases in the middle. Germline V gene lookup returns CDR1 LNHDA and CDR2 SQIVND (reference sequence). This CDR3 has 13 amino acids. The CDR3, as DNA: TGTGCCAGTAGTCTCCCCCCACAGGAAGGCTACACCTTC. Translation gives CASSLPPQEGYTF.